The TCR beta chain under discussion was sequenced for a study of blood T cells in healthy people across ages. General observations from the study: Naive T cell percentage and TCR beta diversity correlated strongly. Because sorting was not performed, PBMCs prevented conclusive naive versus antigen-experienced comparison.

Sample donors were healthy Caucasian individuals that came from Russia, aged roughly 6 to 100. This clonotype has only a few counts. Its antigen is unidentified. The second PCR ran roughly 7 to 11 cycles with a sample-barcoded 5' primer and J-beta primers. MiXCR was run by TCRdb on the 5' RACE reads, yielding one entry per CDR3 protein. The sample carries some 880,000 distinct CDR3 sequences, around 34% recorded once. Germline-derived CDR1 and CDR2 are MNHEY and SMNVEV (reference sequence). The trim removed 6 bases at V and 3 bases at J, leaving 4 bases unmatched. The CDR3 is 15 residues long. V usage is TRBV27 and J usage is TRBJ1-4, with 10 nucleotides matching TRBD1. The receptor was derived from a young man in good health. Sequencing was carried out using blood. CDR3 nucleotide sequence: TGTGCCAGCAGCGACAGGGGGCGCGCTAATGAAAAACTGTTTTTT. Protein product: CASSDRGRANEKLFF.